The source of this TCR beta chain is a study of cytomegalovirus exposure and HLA in healthy donors. Study-level findings and limits: The listing of approximately 160 TCR beta chains classed them as cytomegalovirus-associated. According to a later analysis, TCR clusters from the first cohort tended to co-occur in the 120 or so validation repertoires.

Clones were read by immunoSEQ multiplex PCR, and TCRdb kept only the in-frame ones, dropping some. The table records 280,000 or so clones, more than 75% of them present only once. Germline V gene sequence: CDR1 SGHTS, CDR2 YDEGEE. Trimming cost V 2 bases and J 9 bases, with 9 bases left between them. The CDR3 loop spans 12 amino acids. As for this clone: Its antigen is currently unknown.

The sequencing input was PBMCs. This sequence originates from a woman aged 18-29 years in good health and CMV-seronegative. This sequence joins TRBV5-8 and TRBJ2-1; D is undetermined. CDR3 amino acids: CASSFSQFEQFF. CDR3 sequence (DNA): TGTGCCAGCAGCTTCTCACAGTTTGAGCAGTTCTTC.